Presented here are 5 T cell receptor beta chains from one specimen sequenced in a study of CD8+ T cells in alopecia areata. Extraction and reverse transcription of RNA yielded cDNA as the sequencing template. The assay was immunoSEQ multiplex PCR, and TCRdb's table has in-frame clones only and misses some. This sample has 150,000 or so clones, with about 54% found just once. The sample was CD4+ T cells sorted from blood. The receptors here all came from a human donor in good health.

The CDR3 DNA reads as TGTGCCTGGAGTGTACTCGGAGTAGAGCAGTACTTC. It yields the protein CAWSVLGVEQYF. The chain uses TRBV30 and TRBJ2-7; unclear D gene. The CDR3 is 12 amino acids. Germline V CDR1 and CDR2: GTSNPN, SVGIG (reference sequence). V was shortened by 0 bases and J by 7 bases, with 10 bases between the two germline ends. Looking up the rest from reference TRBV30 and TRBJ2-7 gives the full variable domain: SQTIHQWPATLVQPVGSPLSLECTVEGTSNPNLYWYRQAAGRGLQLLFYSVGIGQISSEVPQNLSASRPQDRQFILSSKKLLLSDSGFYLCAWSVLGVEQYFGPGTRLTVT.

The rearrangement uses TRBV7-9 and TRBJ1-2; D not resolved. This CDR3 region has 12 residues. The germline V gene has CDR1 SEHNR and CDR2 FQNEAQ (reference sequence). The ends were cut back, 8 bases at V and 4 bases at J, with 11 bases in the middle. The CDR3 nucleotides are TGTGCCAGCCGGGCCGGCAGCTATGGCTACACCTTC. Its protein product is CASRAGSYGYTF.

A single count supports this clone. This chain links TRBV7-2 with TRBJ2-7; 7 nucleotides agree with TRBD2. The CDR3 contains 18 residues. The V gene's germline CDR1 is SGHTA and CDR2 FQGNSA. The V and J ends lost 2 bases and 2 bases, in that order; junction bases with no gene match: 15. In DNA form, the CDR3 reads TGTGCCAGCAGCTTAAGAGGTATTACCGGGAGGAACCCCTACGAGCAGTACTTC. It is translated as CASSLRGITGRNPYEQYF.

V usage is TRBV19 and J usage is TRBJ1-1; a weak D match, TRBD1 (6 bases). V gave up 6 bases and J gave up 2 bases, with 16 bases separating them. The CDR3 loop spans 15 amino acids. Per the germline V gene, CDR1 is LNHDA and CDR2 is SQIVND (reference sequence). The CDR3 loop reads CASSRQGLVNTEAFF. The CDR3 DNA sequence: TGTGCCAGTAGCCGCCAGGGGCTAGTAAACACTGAAGCTTTCTTT.

This chain links TRBV4-1 with TRBJ2-2; the match to TRBD1 covers 8 bases. V gave up 1 base and J gave up 3 bases; unmatched junction bases: 1. In germline, CDR1 is MGHRA, CDR2 YSYEKL. This CDR3 comprises 15 residues. CDR3 region: CASSQADRDTGELFF. Written as DNA, the CDR3 is TGCGCCAGCAGCCAAGCGGACAGGGACACCGGGGAGCTGTTTTTT.